This T cell receptor beta chain was captured in a study of shared clonotypes between healthy human individuals. Study-wide results and limits: Clonotypes not shared had lower generation probabilities than those common to all four donors.

This clone occurred a few times. Antigen specificity is unknown. The conserved phenylalanine or tryptophan normally closing the CDR3 is absent here, so this likely arose from a read error. The DNA is left out, because the CDR3 cannot be placed on it with certainty; the CDR3 is given as TCRdb lists it. Generated by immunoSEQ multiplex PCR, the TCRdb table keeps only in-frame clones and is missing some. The data show roughly 300,000 clones, over 70% seen once. Per germline, CDR1 SEHNR and CDR2 FQNEAQ (reference sequence). The CDR3 extends over 12 residues, inclusive of both ends. The TCR comes from a man aged 25 to 40 in good health. The rearrangement links TRBV7-9 to TRBJ1-5; the tabulated D call, TRBD1, remains unverified against the DNA. The sequencing input was memory CD4+ T cells sorted from blood. Subset denoted: CD45RA-negative fraction. The CDR3 loop is CASSPRDRGSFI.